What follows are 17 T cell receptor beta chains derived from one specimen sequenced in a study of OX40 agonist ivuxolimab in advanced cancers. Generated by immunoSEQ multiplex PCR, the TCRdb table keeps only in-frame clones and is missing some. This sample has just under 65,000 clones; about 89% occur once, and the top ten carry approximately 5.2%. The sequencing here drew on CD4+ or CD8+ T cells sorted from blood, taken in a trial of the OX40 agonist ivuxolimab. The receptors shown here come from an adult with an advanced solid tumor such as melanoma, head and neck, liver or kidney cancer.

This chain connects TRBV2 to TRBJ2-3, with 7 bases identical to TRBD2. Germline V gene sequence: CDR1 SNHLY, CDR2 FYNNEI. V was pared by 5 bases and J by 3 bases, with 20 bases of the junction left unmatched. This CDR3 has 19 amino acids. The CDR3 DNA is TGTGCCAGCAGTAAGGGTAATCTAGCGGACCTAACTTTAACAGATACGCAGTATTTT. The encoded protein is CASSKGNLADLTLTDTQYF.

The chain links TRBV19 to TRBJ1-1, with TRBD1 matching over 11 bases. Germline V gene sequence: CDR1 LNHDA, CDR2 SQIVND (reference sequence). The CDR3 runs 15 residues. J gave up 8 bases and V 4 bases, and 9 bases lay outside the gene matches. CDR3 in amino acids: CASSTQDRGREEAFF. The CDR3, as DNA: TGTGCCAGTAGTACCCAGGACAGGGGGCGCGAGGAAGCTTTCTTT.

This clone was detected a few times. The rearrangement joins TRBV9 to TRBJ1-4, with D possibly TRBD1 on 5 matching bases. The CDR3 sequence is 16 residues long. From germline, CDR1 is SGDLS and CDR2 YYNGEE. The V and J ends lost 4 bases and 0 bases respectively, with 13 bases between them. CDR3 in amino acids: CASSPGIQATNEKLFF. The CDR3 bases are TGTGCCAGCAGCCCGGGGATACAGGCAACTAATGAAAAACTGTTTTTT.

The rearrangement joins TRBV6-5 to TRBJ1-1, with 9 positions matching TRBD1. This CDR3 has 14 amino acids. Per germline, CDR1 MNHEY and CDR2 SVGAGI. With V trimmed by 6 bases and J by 4 bases, 6 bases remained unmatched. This chain's CDR3 is CASRPQGAPTEAFF. CDR3 sequence (DNA): TGTGCCAGCAGGCCACAGGGGGCGCCCACTGAAGCTTTCTTT.

This rearrangement joins TRBV4-2 to TRBJ2-7; D perhaps matches TRBD2 (6 bases). Trimming left V 2 bases short and J 0 bases short, with 14 bases between. The CDR3 totals 16 residues. The V gene's germline CDR1 is LGHNA and CDR2 YNFKEQ. In DNA form, the CDR3 reads TGTGCCAGCAGCCAACTAACTAGCAGGTACTCCTACGAGCAGTACTTC. Amino acids: CASSQLTSRYSYEQYF.

This rearrangement joins TRBV21-1 to TRBJ2-7; the D segment call TRBD2 is taken from the table without a DNA check. TRBV21-1 corresponds to a pseudogene. The CDR3 covers 16 residues. CDR3 amino acids: CASSKVAQRRPDEQYF. CDR3 DNA: TGTGCCAGCAGCAAAGTTGCCCAGCGCCGTCCTGACGAGCAGTACTTC.

The chain carries TRBV2 and TRBJ1-3, with D possibly TRBD1 on 5 matching bases. The V gene's germline CDR1 is SNHLY and CDR2 FYNNEI. V lost 1 base, J lost 2 bases, and 12 bases lay in between. The CDR3 length is 16 residues. Here the CDR3 DNA reads TGTGCCAGCAGTGAAGTTGGGGGTCAAACTGGAAACACCATATATTTT. It encodes CASSEVGGQTGNTIYF.

This chain links TRBV19 with TRBJ1-1; D gene unclear. Germline values: CDR1 LNHDA, CDR2 SQIVND (reference sequence). Between the trimmed V and J ends, which lost 3 bases and 0 bases, there was a span of 8 bases. The CDR3 extends over 14 amino acids. This chain's CDR3 is CASSIIQLNTEAFF. In nucleotides, the CDR3 is TGTGCCAGTAGTATTATACAGTTGAACACTGAAGCTTTCTTT.

Details on this clone: This sample also contains other DNA sequences that code for the same CDR3. The rearrangement joins TRBV2 to TRBJ2-7, with D perhaps matching TRBD2 (5 bases). This CDR3 has 11 residues. CDR1 is SNHLY and CDR2 is FYNNEI in the germline V gene. V was trimmed by 6 bases and J by 3 bases, leaving 6 bases between them. The CDR3 DNA reads TGTGCCAGCAGGGGAGTCTACGAGCAGTACTTC. This gives the protein CASRGVYEQYF.

The rearrangement joins TRBV18 to TRBJ1-1; TRBD1 is a possible D gene (5 bases). Trimming left V 3 bases short and J 1 base short, with 6 bases between. This CDR3 spans 13 amino acids. Per the germline V gene, CDR1 is KGHSH and CDR2 is LQKENI. CDR3 protein: CASSPTGNTEAFF. The CDR3 DNA reads as TGTGCCAGCTCACCCACAGGGAACACTGAAGCTTTCTTT.

This clone was counted a few times. This chain uses TRBV10-3 with TRBJ2-2; D possibly corresponds to TRBD2 (6 bases). Between the trimmed V and J ends, which lost 0 bases and 7 bases, there was a span of 15 bases. This CDR3 is 16 amino acids long. The germline V gene encodes CDR1 ENHRY and CDR2 SYGVKD. The CDR3 reads CAISESTRGFGGELFF. The CDR3 nucleotides are TGTGCCATCAGTGAGTCGACTAGGGGCTTCGGCGGGGAGCTGTTTTTT.

V usage is TRBV10-3 and J usage is TRBJ2-1; TRBD2 aligns across 8 bases. Germline V CDR1 and CDR2: ENHRY, SYGVKD. The ends lost 2 bases at V and 7 bases at J; junction bases unmatched: 7. This CDR3 is 15 amino acids long. The CDR3 nucleotides are TGTGCCATCAGTGAGCCAGCGGGAGATCGAAATGAGCAGTTCTTC. Protein: CAISEPAGDRNEQFF.

The chain combines TRBV20-1 with TRBJ1-1; no reliable D call. Trimming took 3 bases from V and 12 from J, leaving 11 bases between them. CDR1 and CDR2 from the germline V gene are DFQATT and SNEGSKA (reference sequence). The CDR3 extends over 10 amino acids. The CDR3 sequence is CSAREGGTFF. CDR3 DNA: TGCAGTGCTAGGGAGGGAGGTACTTTCTTT.

The CDR3 sequence: CASSEALGGSRTEAFF. The CDR3 DNA follows: TGTGCCAGCAGTGAAGCGCTGGGGGGGTCCAGAACTGAAGCTTTCTTT. V usage is TRBV2 and J usage is TRBJ1-1; a weak D match, TRBD1 (5 bases). The germline V gene has CDR1 SNHLY and CDR2 FYNNEI. The CDR3 is made up of 16 amino acids. Deletions cut 0 bases from V and 5 bases from J, with 16 bases between.

The chain combines TRBV7-9 with TRBJ1-3; D is undetermined. The CDR3 is made up of 14 amino acids. Per germline, CDR1 SEHNR and CDR2 FQNEAQ (reference sequence). Between the trimmed V and J ends, which lost 4 bases and 1 base, there was a span of 8 bases. CDR3 in DNA: TGTGCCAGCAGCTCCGCAGGATCTGGAAACACCATATATTTT. Protein: CASSSAGSGNTIYF. The full variable domain, completed using reference TRBV7-9 and TRBJ1-3, is DTGVSQNPRHKITKRGQNVTFRCDPISEHNRLYWYRQTLGQGPEFLTYFQNEAQLEKSRLLSDRFSAERPKGSFSTLEIQRTEQGDSAMYLCASSSAGSGNTIYFGEGSWLTVV.

The V and J genes are TRBV2 and TRBJ1-2; a possible D gene is TRBD1 (6 bases). Germline-derived CDR1 and CDR2 are SNHLY and FYNNEI. V was clipped by 5 bases and J by 8 bases, with 21 bases between them. This CDR3 region has 15 residues. CDR3 DNA sequence: TGTGCCAGCAGTTCCGTCCCCGGGACACCGGCGGGCTACACCTTC. Translated, it gives CASSSVPGTPAGYTF.

This chain uses TRBV30 with TRBJ2-1; D unresolved. With 2 bases removed from V and 9 bases from J, the gap between germline ends came to 8 bases. The CDR3 extends over 11 amino acids. CDR1 and CDR2 from the germline V gene are GTSNPN and SVGIG (reference sequence). This chain's CDR3 is CAWSMTFEQFF. The CDR3 DNA reads as TGTGCCTGGAGTATGACATTTGAGCAGTTCTTC. Using reference TRBV30 and TRBJ2-1 for the parts outside the CDR3, the full variable domain is SQTIHQWPATLVQPVGSPLSLECTVEGTSNPNLYWYRQAAGRGLQLLFYSVGIGQISSEVPQNLSASRPQDRQFILSSKKLLLSDSGFYLCAWSMTFEQFFGPGTRLTVL.